This TCR beta chain was sequenced during a study of a mutant IDH1 vaccine in newly diagnosed glioma. Looking at the study overall: The timing of visit V12 was week 35, and that of visit V13 was week 47.

Using immunoSEQ multiplex PCR, the repertoire was profiled, and TCRdb retains in-frame clones only, with some absent. The top ten hold 4.5% to 5% of the sample, which has some 63,000 clones, roughly four fifths seen once. As for time point: week 35, safety follow-up. It was 300 ug of mutant IDH1 20-mer peptide that made up each vaccine dose, given with topical imiquimod. A note on this clone: Its antigen remains unknown.

The sequence was collected from a man in his fifties or sixties with glioma. Here the sequenced sample was PBMCs, taken from a glioma patient whose treatment included an IDH1 peptide vaccine.

CDR3: CASSSSGTANNEQFF. The CDR3 bases are TGTGCCAGCAGTTCTTCCGGGACAGCCAACAATGAGCAGTTCTTC. The V and J genes are TRBV2 and TRBJ2-1; the match to TRBD1 covers 7 bases. Germline V gene lookup returns CDR1 SNHLY and CDR2 FYNNEI. The CDR3 covers 15 residues. The J segment lost 5 bases and the V segment lost 5 bases, leaving 9 bases of the junction unmatched.